Below, one T cell receptor (beta chain) is given with its context. This entry is derived from a study of control samples from healthy donors and cancer patients. This CDR3 is built from 15 residues. CDR1 and CDR2 (germline): LNHDA, SQIVND (reference sequence). V lost 7 bases, J lost 0 bases, and 8 bases stayed unmatched. The assay was immunoSEQ multiplex PCR, and TCRdb's table has in-frame clones only and misses some. The table shows 30,000 to 40,000 clones, with about 85% occurring only once. The sample was PBMCs. The origin of this receptor is a woman in her 40s with lung cancer. The chain employs TRBV19 and TRBJ2-7; 8 nucleotides agree with TRBD1. The CDR3, as DNA: TGTGCCAGTACCAGAGGGACAGGTAGCTCCTACGAGCAGTACTTC. This sequence encodes CASTRGTGSSYEQYF.